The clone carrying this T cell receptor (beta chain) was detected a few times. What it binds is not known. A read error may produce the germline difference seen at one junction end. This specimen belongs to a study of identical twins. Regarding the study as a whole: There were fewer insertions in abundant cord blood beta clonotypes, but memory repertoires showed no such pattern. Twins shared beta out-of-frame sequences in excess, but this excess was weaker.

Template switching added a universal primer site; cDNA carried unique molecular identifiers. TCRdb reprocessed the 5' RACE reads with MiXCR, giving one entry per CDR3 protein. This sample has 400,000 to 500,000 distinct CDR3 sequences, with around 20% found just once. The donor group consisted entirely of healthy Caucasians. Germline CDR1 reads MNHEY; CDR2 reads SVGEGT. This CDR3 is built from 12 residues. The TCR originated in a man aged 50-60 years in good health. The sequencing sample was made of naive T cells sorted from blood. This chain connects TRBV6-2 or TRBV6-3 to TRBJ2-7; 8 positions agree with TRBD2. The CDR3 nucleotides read TGTGCCAGCAGTTACGGGACTAGACCGGACCACTTC. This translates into CASSYGTRPDHF.